What follows are 2 T cell receptor beta chains derived from one specimen sequenced in a study of blood T cell repertoires in COVID-19. Sequencing used immunoSEQ multiplex PCR; TCRdb keeps in-frame clones, though not all of them. This table has under 350,000 clones, around nine tenths appearing once. Material: peripheral blood. These receptors came from a man in his forties with acute or convalescent COVID-19.

The chain carries TRBV19 and TRBJ1-1; 8 nucleotides line up with TRBD1. The CDR3 covers 13 residues. Germline-derived CDR1 and CDR2 are LNHDA and SQIVND (reference sequence). The V and J ends lost 10 bases and 5 bases, in that order; junction bases with no gene match: 9. CDR3 sequence: CATTQQGGTEAFF. As DNA, the CDR3 is TGTGCCACAACTCAACAGGGGGGAACTGAAGCTTTCTTT.

This clone was found once. The rearrangement links TRBV25-1 to TRBJ1-2, with 12 bases aligning to TRBD1. Unmatched junction bases numbered 5, after V lost 5 bases and J lost 7 bases. The CDR3 contains 14 residues. Germline lookup yields CDR1 MGHDK and CDR2 SYGVNS. The CDR3 here is CASSPGQGASGYTF. In DNA form, the CDR3 reads TGTGCCAGCAGTCCGGGACAGGGGGCATCTGGCTACACCTTC.